What follows are 16 T cell receptor beta chains derived from one specimen sequenced in a study of human T cells and chemical hapten exposure. TCRdb used MiXCR to reprocess the RACE reads, holding one entry per CDR3 protein. The table records tens of thousands of distinct CDR3 sequences, roughly 10% of them present only once. As for time point: patch test 1, 2 weeks after DPC sensitization. This sample's treatment: therapeutic diphenylcyclopropenone sensitization with weekly scalp DPC. The sample in question was whole blood, obtained in connection with sensitization to the hapten diphenylcyclopropenone (DPC). Source of these receptors: a woman aged 55-75 years with alopecia areata. Some clones in this sample may be carry-over from other donors' samples.

At least ten counts were recorded for this clonotype. The chain links TRBV29-1 to TRBJ2-7, with TRBD1 as a possible D gene (5 bases). The CDR3 is 12 residues long. Germline-derived CDR1 and CDR2 are SQVTM and ANQGSEA. Deletions cut 5 bases from V and 4 bases from J, with 12 bases between. CDR3 protein: CSVSGAGYEQYF. DNA of the CDR3: TGCAGCGTTTCTGGGGCCGGGTACGAGCAGTACTTC.

V usage is TRBV25-1 and J usage is TRBJ2-5, with unresolved D. CDR1 is MGHDK, CDR2 SYGVNS, per germline. The ends were cut back, 1 base at V and 5 bases at J, with 11 bases in the middle. This CDR3 spans 14 amino acids. Here the CDR3 reads CASSEFRYMETQYF. For the CDR3, the DNA is TGTGCCAGCAGTGAATTCCGGTACATGGAGACCCAGTACTTC.

This clonotype has at least ten counts. The chain's CDR3 is CASSLGRSTDTQYF. The CDR3 DNA is TGTGCCAGCAGCTTAGGTCGGAGCACAGATACGCAGTATTTT. The V and J genes are TRBV7-9 and TRBJ2-3, with D hard to call. V was shortened by 1 base and J by 0 bases, with 5 bases between the two germline ends. The CDR3 sequence is 14 residues long. Germline V gene lookup returns CDR1 SEHNR and CDR2 FQNEAQ (reference sequence).

The rearrangement joins TRBV9 to TRBJ1-1; tentative D call: TRBD1 (6 bases). With 3 bases removed from V and 5 bases from J, the gap between germline ends came to 14 bases. The CDR3 is made up of 14 amino acids. Germline V CDR1 and CDR2: SGDLS, YYNGEE. CDR3 nucleotides: TGTGCCAGCAGCGCGGGACCAACAGGGACTGAAGCTTTCTTT. This encodes CASSAGPTGTEAFF.

This clonotype appeared many times. The chain uses TRBV21-1 and TRBJ2-3; the table's D call TRBD2 went unverified against the DNA. TRBV21-1 is assigned pseudogene status. The CDR3 spans 19 residues. The CDR3 is CASSKVKRGVVAGTDTQYF. In DNA, the CDR3 is TGTGCCAGCAGCAAAGTTAAGCGGGGGGTAGTAGCTGGCACAGATACGCAGTATTTT.

This clonotype was seen many times. The chain has TRBV20-1 and TRBJ2-3, with 11 nucleotides matching TRBD1. After removal of 6 bases from V and 4 bases from J, the junction contained 9 bases not matched to a gene. This CDR3 has 15 residues. Looked up from germline, CDR1 is DFQATT and CDR2 is SNEGSKA (reference sequence). As DNA, the CDR3 is TGCAGTGCCCGAGGACAGGGGGCACGGGCAGATACGCAGTATTTT. Amino acids: CSARGQGARADTQYF.

This clonotype was counted only a few times. The gene calls are TRBV7-8 and TRBJ2-5; D unresolved. Trimming cost V 2 bases and J 8 bases, with 18 bases left between them. Germline V CDR1 and CDR2: SGHVS, FQNEAQ. This CDR3 has 15 residues. The CDR3 DNA sequence: TGTGCCAGCAGCTTACTCCGTGGGCGCGAAGTTACCCAGTACTTC. It encodes CASSLLRGREVTQYF.

Only a few counts were recorded for this clonotype. The gene calls are TRBV14 and TRBJ2-2; D not certain. This CDR3 contains 17 residues. V lost 0 bases to trimming and J lost 1 base, with 12 bases between them. CDR1 SGHDN and CDR2 FVKESK come from the germline V gene. The CDR3 is CASSQEFVKMNTGELFF. The CDR3 DNA reads TGTGCCAGCAGCCAAGAATTCGTGAAAATGAACACCGGGGAGCTGTTTTTT.

Only a few counts were recorded for this clonotype. CDR3 sequence (DNA): TGCGCCAGCAGCTCTGCGGGACAGGGAACCACTGAAGCTTTCTTT. It yields the protein CASSSAGQGTTEAFF. The rearrangement links TRBV5-1 to TRBJ1-1; 9 bases match TRBD1. The CDR3 totals 15 residues. The J segment lost 4 bases and the V segment lost 3 bases, leaving 7 bases of the junction unmatched. CDR1 and CDR2 from the germline V gene are SGHRS and YFSETQ.

The V gene is TRBV6-1, the J gene TRBJ2-1; the D gene is possibly TRBD1 (5 bases). V gave up 2 bases and J gave up 8 bases, with 16 bases separating them. CDR1 and CDR2 (germline): MNHNS, SASEGT. This CDR3 comprises 15 residues. The CDR3 here is CASSEIGWGRDEQFF. The CDR3 DNA reads as TGTGCCAGCAGTGAAATCGGATGGGGCCGGGATGAGCAGTTCTTC.

The sample holds many counts of this clonotype. The chain joins TRBV18 to TRBJ2-5; maybe TRBD2 (5 bases). CDR1 is KGHSH, CDR2 LQKENI, per germline. Trimming cost V 6 bases and J 4 bases, with 12 bases left between them. The CDR3 runs 13 residues. The DNA of the CDR3 is TGTGCCAGCTCCCAATTCCGGGGAGAGACCCAGTACTTC. It encodes CASSQFRGETQYF.

This clonotype was seen ten or more times. The CDR3 DNA reads TGTGCCTGGAACAAATACACCGGGGAGCTGTTTTTT. Protein: CAWNKYTGELFF. This chain uses TRBV30 with TRBJ2-2; no reliable D call. The CDR3 covers 12 residues. Trimming removed 4 bases from V and 3 bases from J, with 6 bases in between. CDR1 is GTSNPN, CDR2 SVGIG, per germline (reference sequence). The whole variable domain, remainder taken from reference TRBV30 and TRBJ2-2, is SQTIHQWPATLVQPVGSPLSLECTVEGTSNPNLYWYRQAAGRGLQLLFYSVGIGQISSEVPQNLSASRPQDRQFILSSKKLLLSDSGFYLCAWNKYTGELFFGEGSRLTVL.

This clonotype was observed a handful of times. The genes are TRBV9 and TRBJ2-5; D is undetermined. Deletions cut 3 bases from V and 2 bases from J, with 17 bases between. From germline, CDR1 is SGDLS and CDR2 YYNGEE. This CDR3 has 16 amino acids. The CDR3 DNA reads TGTGCCAGCAGCGCCGGCGACCACCCTCCTCAAGAGACCCAGTACTTC. Translated, it gives CASSAGDHPPQETQYF.

This clonotype was observed a few times. As DNA, the CDR3 is TGTGCCAGCAGGGACGACAGGGGTTCAACCGGGGAGCTGTTTTTT. Translated, it gives CASRDDRGSTGELFF. The chain couples TRBV9 to TRBJ2-2, with TRBD1 matching over 8 bases. The V gene end was trimmed by 5 bases and the J gene end by 5 bases; junction bases not matched to a gene: 8. The CDR3 runs 15 residues. Germline V gives CDR1 SGDLS, CDR2 YYNGEE.

In its sample, this clonotype was seen many times. The rearrangement joins TRBV15 to TRBJ2-3, with D perhaps matching TRBD2 (6 bases). The CDR3 spans 15 residues. Germline CDR1 reads LNHNV; CDR2 reads YYDKDF (reference sequence). V dropped 5 bases and J dropped 0 bases, with 12 bases sitting between them. CDR3 sequence reads: CATSGGTSSTDTQYF. CDR3 nucleotides: TGTGCCACCAGCGGCGGGACCTCGAGCACAGATACGCAGTATTTT.

This clonotype was seen a handful of times. This chain links TRBV7-8 with TRBJ1-4; the D is unclear. Germline assignment: CDR1 SGHVS and CDR2 FQNEAQ. Trimming pared 5 bases from V and 0 bases from J, leaving 7 bases between. This CDR3 has 14 residues. The CDR3 DNA sequence: TGTGCCAGCAGCCGGGCTACAACTAATGAAAAACTGTTTTTT. Residues: CASSRATTNEKLFF.